These 19 T cell receptor beta chains originate from one sample sequenced in a study of regulatory T cells in long-lasting Graves disease. The time point is: newly diagnosed GD, antithyroid drugs for less than 3 months. Following extraction of RNA from PBMCs, that RNA was used to make the TCR library. In building TCR beta libraries, iRepertoire HTBI primers were used together with Arm-PCR of CDR3 regions. TCRdb itself ran the multiplex PCR reads through MiXCR, one entry per CDR3 protein. The sample carries roughly 410,000 distinct CDR3 sequences, about 15% recorded once. This sample was shared with a second study, whose subject was T cells in Graves' hyperthyroidism and ophthalmopathy.

Sequencing used peripheral blood mononuclear cells (PBMCs), obtained at new diagnosis, from a patient treated with antithyroid drugs. All receptors come from a woman aged 35 to 49 with Graves disease.

This clonotype was seen repeatedly, ten times or more. The CDR3 loop reads CASSLPLTLYEQYF. CDR3 sequence (DNA): TGTGCCAGCAGTTTACCCCTTACCCTCTACGAGCAGTACTTC. V gene TRBV28 combines with J gene TRBJ2-7; D gene unclear. Germline loops: CDR1 MDHEN, CDR2 SYDVKM. CDR3 length: 14 residues. Trimming took 2 bases from V and 3 from J, leaving 11 bases between them.

At least ten counts were recorded for this clonotype. This CDR3 is CASSLVPQTKNTGELFF. The CDR3, as DNA: TGTGCCAGCAGCTTAGTCCCGCAGACTAAAAACACCGGGGAGCTGTTTTTT. The V gene is TRBV13, the J gene TRBJ2-2, with D perhaps TRBD2 (5 bases). Germline assignment: CDR1 PRHDT and CDR2 FYEKMQ (reference sequence). CDR3 length equals 17 residues. The V gene lost 1 base and the J gene lost 2 bases, with 14 bases spanning the gap.

This clonotype came up many times. The chain employs TRBV2 and TRBJ2-3; the match to TRBD2 covers 8 bases. The CDR3 has 14 residues. V trimming: 8 bases; J trimming: 3 bases; junction bases outside the gene matches: 7. Looked up from germline, CDR1 is SNHLY and CDR2 is FYNNEI. The CDR3 DNA follows: TGTGCCAGCCAGCGGGAGAGGAGGACAGATACGCAGTATTTT. It specifies CASQRERRTDTQYF.

This clonotype was seen a handful of times. The chain carries TRBV19 and TRBJ2-3; perhaps TRBD1 as D (5 bases). Trimming shortened V by 5 bases and J by 1 base, and 10 bases separated the two germline ends. CDR1 and CDR2 from the germline V gene are LNHDA and SQIVND (reference sequence). CDR3 length: 14 amino acids. The CDR3 nucleotides read TGTGCCAGTAGTCATGACAGACGCACAGATACGCAGTATTTT. Protein product: CASSHDRRTDTQYF.

The chain carries TRBV19 and TRBJ2-3; 8 positions match TRBD2. This CDR3 region has 17 residues. Germline V gene data show CDR1 as LNHDA and CDR2 as SQIVND (reference sequence). With 3 bases clipped from V and 0 bases from J, the junction kept 8 bases outside the gene matches. CDR3 residues: CASSMVTSGSSTDTQYF. In DNA form, the CDR3 reads TGTGCCAGTAGTATGGTCACTAGCGGATCTAGCACAGATACGCAGTATTTT. Variable domain in full (rest from reference TRBV19 and TRBJ2-3): DGGITQSPKYLFRKEGQNVTLSCEQNLNHDAMYWYRQDPGQGLRLIYYSQIVNDFQKGDIAEGYSVSREKKESFPLTVTSAQKNPTAFYLCASSMVTSGSSTDTQYFGPGTRLTVL.

This clonotype has a count of ten or more. The junction does not match germline at one end; this may be a read error. The chain uses TRBV7-9 and TRBJ2-5; 12 positions agree with TRBD2. The germline V gene has CDR1 SEHNR and CDR2 FQNEAQ (reference sequence). The CDR3 has 16 residues. CDR3: CASSSTSGSLVLNLSF. The CDR3 coding sequence is TGTGCCAGCAGCTCGACTAGCGGGAGTCTGGTGCTCAATTTGAGCTTC.

This clonotype was seen repeatedly, ten times or more. This sequence joins TRBV7-9 and TRBJ2-5, with 7 nucleotides matching TRBD2. The CDR3 has 12 residues. J lost 4 bases, V lost 8 bases, and 4 bases had no gene match. The germline V gene has CDR1 SEHNR and CDR2 FQNEAQ (reference sequence). The CDR3 here is CASGEGPETQYF. CDR3 in DNA: TGTGCCAGCGGGGAGGGGCCAGAGACCCAGTACTTC.

This clonotype was counted many times. This chain uses TRBV2 with TRBJ1-4; the match to TRBD1 covers 9 bases. The CDR3 spans 15 residues. Unmatched junction bases numbered 9, after V lost 3 bases and J lost 10 bases. Germline CDR1 is SNHLY and CDR2 is FYNNEI. CDR3 protein: CASSESGQGLLKLFF. The CDR3 coding sequence is TGTGCCAGCAGTGAGTCGGGACAGGGTTTGTTAAAACTGTTTTTT.

This clonotype showed up many times. V and J are TRBV7-9 and TRBJ2-3; 7 bases agree with TRBD2. The germline V gene has CDR1 SEHNR and CDR2 FQNEAQ (reference sequence). The CDR3 length is 16 residues. Trimming cost V 3 bases and J 2 bases; bases outside gene matches: 8. The CDR3 nucleotides read TGTGCCAGCAGCTTTTTCCGGGCGGGAGCCACAGATACGCAGTATTTT. Its translation: CASSFFRAGATDTQYF.

The gene calls are TRBV12-3 or TRBV12-4 and TRBJ2-6, with TRBD1 as a possible D gene (6 bases). Deletions cut 4 bases from V and 0 bases from J, with 28 bases between. This CDR3 is 22 amino acids long. The CDR3 nucleotides read TGTGCCAGCAGTTCCCTCGCGGTACAGGGATCTGGGGGCCACTCTGGGGCCAACGTCCTGACTTTC. Its protein is CASSSLAVQGSGGHSGANVLTF.

This clonotype was seen more than once but under ten times. This chain joins TRBV7-2 and TRBJ2-2; 9 bases are shared with TRBD2. CDR3 length equals 16 residues. The V gene end was trimmed by 2 bases and the J gene end by 4 bases; junction bases not matched to a gene: 5. Germline V gene data show CDR1 as SGHTA and CDR2 as FQGNSA. CDR3 residues: CASSLIAGVITGELFF. For the CDR3, the DNA is TGTGCCAGCAGCTTAATAGCGGGAGTAATCACCGGGGAGCTGTTTTTT.

This chain links TRBV29-1 with TRBJ2-1; TRBD2 matches 13 bases. The CDR3 runs to 16 residues. V lost 5 bases and J lost 3; bases outside the gene matches: 7. The V gene's germline CDR1 is SQVTM and CDR2 ANQGSEA. As DNA, the CDR3 is TGCAGCGTTCGGACTAGCGGGAGACATTTCTACAATGAGCAGTTCTTC. Translation gives CSVRTSGRHFYNEQFF.

This clonotype was counted at least ten times. The V gene is TRBV5-1, the J gene TRBJ1-1; maybe TRBD1 (5 bases). The germline gives CDR1 SGHRS, CDR2 YFSETQ. Between the trimmed V and J ends, which lost 4 bases and 4 bases, there was a span of 14 bases. CDR3 length: 14 residues. CDR3 DNA: TGCGCCAGCAGCGCTGGGACCGGGTCCACTGAAGCTTTCTTT. Residues: CASSAGTGSTEAFF.

This clonotype was counted ten times or more. This chain uses TRBV5-5 with TRBJ1-6, with D possibly TRBD1 on 5 matching bases. V lost 2 bases and J lost 8, with 11 bases in between. This CDR3 spans 14 amino acids. Germline CDR1 is SGHKS and CDR2 is YYEKEE (reference sequence). The DNA of the CDR3 is TGTGCCAGCAGCTTCGGTGACAGTTATTCACCCCTCCACTTT. It translates to CASSFGDSYSPLHF.

At least ten counts were recorded for this clonotype. At one end the junction does not follow the germline gene, possibly because of a read error. The chain employs TRBV5-1 and TRBJ2-7; 7 bases align to TRBD1. This CDR3 contains 14 residues. CDR1 is SGHRS, CDR2 YFSETQ, per germline. The CDR3: CASSLGQGAYEQYF. The CDR3 DNA reads as TGTGCCAGCAGCTTAGGGCAGGGGGCCTACGAGCAGTACTTC.

This clonotype has a handful of counts. V is TRBV5-1 and J is TRBJ1-1; D is unresolved. The CDR3 totals 15 residues. Trimming stripped 3 bases from V and 1 base from J, with 13 bases between. Germline CDR1 SGHRS, CDR2 YFSETQ. CDR3 sequence reads: CASSSRGGSNTEAFF. CDR3 nucleotide sequence: TGCGCCAGCAGCTCAAGAGGCGGGTCGAACACTGAAGCTTTCTTT. The full variable domain, with the rest looked up from reference TRBV5-1 and TRBJ1-1, is KAGVTQTPRYLIKTRGQQVTLSCSPISGHRSVSWYQQTPGQGLQFLFEYFSETQRNKGNFPGRFSGRQFSNSRSEMNVSTLELGDSALYLCASSSRGGSNTEAFFGQGTRLTVV.

This clonotype was picked up many times. This rearrangement joins TRBV12-3 or TRBV12-4 to TRBJ2-5; tentative D call: TRBD2 (6 bases). Trimming shortened V by 1 base and J by 1 base, and 13 bases separated the two germline ends. The CDR3 is made up of 16 amino acids. The CDR3 coding sequence is TGTGCCAGCAGTTTAGGGAGGGAGTCGGGCCAAGAGACCCAGTACTTC. Translating gives CASSLGRESGQETQYF.

This chain joins TRBV30 and TRBJ2-1; no clear D gene. V gave up 5 bases and J gave up 10 bases, with 12 bases separating them. The CDR3 length is 11 residues. The germline gives CDR1 GTSNPN, CDR2 SVGIG (reference sequence). This CDR3 is CAWGWLLEQFF. CDR3 bases: TGTGCCTGGGGGTGGCTGCTAGAGCAGTTCTTC.

The chain combines TRBV7-9 with TRBJ1-6; possible D gene TRBD1, 6 bases. Germline-derived CDR1 and CDR2 are SEHNR and FQNEAQ (reference sequence). The CDR3 length is 16 residues. V lost 4 bases to trimming and J lost 5 bases, with 15 bases between them. CDR3 sequence: CASSSPSGADNSPLHF. The CDR3 DNA reads as TGTGCCAGCAGCTCCCCGTCGGGGGCCGATAATTCACCCCTCCACTTT.